This T cell receptor (beta chain) was recovered during a study of cytomegalovirus exposure and HLA in healthy donors. At the level of the study: The early release's HLA-typed donors yielded roughly 85 million unique TCRs. Study conclusions and caveats: A later analysis linked a missense variant in DCLRE1C to the trimming of TCR beta V and J genes. For most subjects, TCR beta sequences were reported to predict HLA-A and HLA-B alleles with accuracy. When analyzed later, the rates of TCR association showed variation by HLA locus, with DRB1 the most and HLA-C the fewest.

A remark on this clone: Its antigen is undetermined.

The CDR3 totals 12 residues. V was cut by 5 bases and J by 7 bases, with 13 bases left in between. Germline CDR1 is SGDLS and CDR2 is YYNGEE. Use of 60 Vbeta and 13 Jbeta primers characterized the PCR. This table comes from immunoSEQ multiplex PCR, and its TCRdb copy is limited to in-frame clones, with some not included. The sample shows roughly 180,000 clones, 80% to 90% of them seen only once. Sequences were obtained from PBMCs. This clonotype was obtained from a male donor in good health and CMV-seronegative. The V call is TRBV9, the J call TRBJ2-7, with a tentative D call TRBD2 (6 bases). CDR3 loop: CASSDLRGEQYF. The CDR3 bases are TGTGCCAGCAGTGATCTTCGGGGGGAGCAGTACTTC. Combining the CDR3 with reference TRBV9 and TRBJ2-7 gives the whole variable domain DSGVTQTPKHLITATGQRVTLRCSPRSGDLSVYWYQQSLDQGLQFLIQYYNGEERAKGNILERFSAQQFPDLHSELNLSSLELGDSALYFCASSDLRGEQYFGPGTRLTVT.